This TCR beta chain stems from a study of T-cell memory formation after mild COVID-19. General study points: What remained unconfirmed was the SARS-CoV-2 specificity of second-wave clones peaking on day 37. From day 15 to 85, contracting clones were balanced between CD4 and CD8, whereas later expanders leaned toward CD4+. CM and EM subsets held most contracting CD4+ clones; EMRA held CD8+ ones.

This clonotype was observed a few times. Its antigen is unknown. The CDR3 spans 16 residues. Deletions cut 0 bases from V and 4 bases from J, with 14 bases between. CDR1 SGHNT and CDR2 YENEEA come from the germline V gene. Using constant-segment primers, 5'RACE produced TCR alpha and TCR beta cDNA libraries carrying sample barcodes and UMIs. TCRdb reprocessed the 5' RACE reads with MiXCR, giving one entry per CDR3 protein. The table includes hundreds of thousands of distinct CDR3 sequences, under 30% detected once. The J gene is TRBJ2-3, the V gene TRBV11-3; D uncertain. This receptor was obtained from an adult woman who had mild COVID-19 (a few samples of this study predate the infection). Cell type and time point are not known. Source material: PBMCs or a T cell subset sorted from them (not recorded which). Written as DNA, the CDR3 is TGTGCCAGCAGCTTAGAACGGGCGTGGCTCGCAGATACGCAGTATTTT. The encoded protein is CASSLERAWLADTQYF. Complete variable domain (other parts from reference TRBV11-3 and TRBJ2-3): EAGVVQSPRYKIIEKKQPVAFWCNPISGHNTLYWYLQNLGQGPELLIRYENEEAVDDSQLPKDRFSAERLKGVDSTLKIQPAELGDSAVYLCASSLERAWLADTQYFGPGTRLTVL.